This T cell receptor beta chain was identified in a study of HIV-infected children after antiretroviral therapy interruption (dated by TCRdb to 2018 to 2020). Concerning the study at large: Eight children were included: four on planned treatment interruption and four on continuous treatment, all with CD4+ count above 500 and viral load below 50 copies/ml. The interruption group had a median age of roughly 10 years, and the continuous treatment group had a median age of about 8 years. Most participating children had recorded exposure to EBV and CMV. For the interruption arm, samples were taken at week 0, at week 12, at the end of interruption (week 24 or 48), and roughly 3 years after the study ended. For the continuous-treatment arm, samples from the corresponding weeks 0, 48 and 150 were analyzed. Alongside measurements of thymic output, the study compared TCR repertoires of children on planned treatment interruption with TCR repertoires of children on continuous antiretroviral treatment.

The treatment or condition label, read with the paper, signifies: PENTA 11 planned treatment interruption arm or continuous ART arm. Children from the United Kingdom aged 2 to 15 years who had been given at least three-drug ART for at least 24 weeks were enrolled as participants. The study required cryopreserved PBMCs containing at least 5 million viable cells, and four candidate patients were excluded because of low viable PBMC yield. Naive CD4+ CD45RA+ CD45RO- T cells were FACS-sorted from thawed PBMCs on a FACSAria III cell sorter. Sorted cells were fixed, and RNA was extracted using the RNeasy FFPE kit followed by the RNeasy Micro kit. This clonotype was detected a few times. Its antigen is currently not known. No much larger clonotype is one base removed from it; base qualities were not supplied. The cysteine opens and the phenylalanine closes a CDR3 of 15 amino acids. The read is trimmed to its CDR3 DNA, 45 bases read in frame from base 1. Between the V and J ends, shortened by 7 bases and 0 bases respectively, the junction contains 14 bases.

To prepare the library, 3' RACE was applied. TCR libraries were built from RNA using a 3' RACE protocol with unique molecular identifiers to correct PCR amplification bias. As many as 12 amplicon libraries were pooled and then sequenced on an Illumina MiSeq using v2 2x250 paired-end chemistry. Per the authors' processing: Reads were processed with Decombinator to assign V and J genes and CDR3, with barcode-based error and PCR bias correction. Repertoires were subsampled to equal depth before Gini coefficient calculation using the R ineq package. Three approaches were used to assess CDR3 similarity: GLIPH, Hamming distance and a shared triplet metric. TCRdb ran its own pipeline on the public reads, namely fastp trimming at Q25 and MiXCR clone calling, and kept in-frame beta chains. Entries that share a CDR3 protein sequence are merged under the most common genes and DNA. The V and J calls come from TCRdb's annotation, not from the publication. In all, the sample holds around 41,000 distinct CDR3 sequences, and under 8% of those were seen once. The ten largest make up about 0.97% of the sample.

General conclusions and limits of the study: The low number of patients is regarded as a limitation, and the data should be interpreted with caution. The naive CD4+ Gini coefficient rose by the end of treatment interruption, suggesting clonal expansion, and returned to baseline by 3 years. Minor non-naive CD45RA+ populations such as EMRA or stem memory cells might have been included among the sorted CD45RA+ naive cells. For naive CD4+ repertoires of PTI patients, CDR3 sharing between time points dropped once interruption began, while many sequences were shared between the end of interruption and 3 years later.

This chain is built from TRBV12-3 or TRBV12-4 and TRBJ2-3; the D element could tentatively be TRBD1 or TRBD2, as 6 bases agree for each. The sample consisted of CD45RA+ CD4+ T cells from PBMCs, pooled from several time points, taken from a donor given antiretroviral therapy, either interrupted or continuous. In the paper's terms, the cell subset or site label means: naive CD4+ CD45RA+ CD45RO- T cells. This clonotype originated in a pool of human donors with HIV. For the CDR3, the sequence is CASTGGQASTDTQYF. The bases read TGTGCCAGCACCGGGGGCCAGGCGAGCACAGATACGCAGTATTTT.